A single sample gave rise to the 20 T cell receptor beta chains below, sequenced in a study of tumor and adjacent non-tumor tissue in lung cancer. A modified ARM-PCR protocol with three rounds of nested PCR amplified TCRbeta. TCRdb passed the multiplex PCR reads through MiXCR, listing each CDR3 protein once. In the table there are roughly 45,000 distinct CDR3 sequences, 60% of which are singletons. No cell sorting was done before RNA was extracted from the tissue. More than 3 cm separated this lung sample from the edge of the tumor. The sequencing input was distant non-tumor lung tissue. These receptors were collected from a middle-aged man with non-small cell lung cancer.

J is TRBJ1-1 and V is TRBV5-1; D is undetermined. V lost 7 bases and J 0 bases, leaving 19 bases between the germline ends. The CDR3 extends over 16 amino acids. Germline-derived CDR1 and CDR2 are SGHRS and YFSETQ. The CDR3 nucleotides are TGCGCCAGCGCCGGATTTCTTCTAGGGATGAACACTGAAGCTTTCTTT. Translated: CASAGFLLGMNTEAFF. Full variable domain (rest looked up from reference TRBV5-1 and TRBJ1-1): KAGVTQTPRYLIKTRGQQVTLSCSPISGHRSVSWYQQTPGQGLQFLFEYFSETQRNKGNFPGRFSGRQFSNSRSEMNVSTLELGDSALYLCASAGFLLGMNTEAFFGQGTRLTVV.

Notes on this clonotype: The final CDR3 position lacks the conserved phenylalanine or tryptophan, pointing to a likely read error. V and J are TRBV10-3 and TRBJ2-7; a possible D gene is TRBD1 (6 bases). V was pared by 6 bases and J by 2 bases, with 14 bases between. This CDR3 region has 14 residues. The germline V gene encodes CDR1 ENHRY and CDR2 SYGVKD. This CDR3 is CAISEETGTYEQYS. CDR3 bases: TGTGCCATCAGCGAGGAGACAGGAACCTACGAGCAGTACTCC.

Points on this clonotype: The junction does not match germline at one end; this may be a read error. CDR3 sequence (DNA): TGTGTCATCAGGCAAACTGGACAGGGGGCCGTTCAGCCCCAACATTTT. Amino acid sequence: CVIRQTGQGAVQPQHF. This sequence joins TRBV6-6 and TRBJ1-5; 11 nucleotides agree with TRBD1. The CDR3 has 16 amino acids. Germline V gene lookup returns CDR1 MNHNY and CDR2 SVGAGI (reference sequence).

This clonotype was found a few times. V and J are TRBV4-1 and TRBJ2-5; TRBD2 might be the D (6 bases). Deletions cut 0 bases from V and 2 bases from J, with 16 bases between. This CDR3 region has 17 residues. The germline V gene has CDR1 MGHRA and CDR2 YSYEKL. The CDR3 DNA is TGCGCCAGCAGCCAAGAGTTGGAGGTCCGGGGGCAAGAGACCCAGTACTTC. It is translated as CASSQELEVRGQETQYF.

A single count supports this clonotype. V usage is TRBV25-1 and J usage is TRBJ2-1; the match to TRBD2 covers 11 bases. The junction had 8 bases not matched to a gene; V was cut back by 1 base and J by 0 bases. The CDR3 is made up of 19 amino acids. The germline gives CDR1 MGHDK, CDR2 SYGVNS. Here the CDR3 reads CASSEFGTSGSSSYNEQFF. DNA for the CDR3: TGTGCCAGCAGTGAATTCGGGACTAGCGGATCAAGCTCCTACAATGAGCAGTTCTTC.

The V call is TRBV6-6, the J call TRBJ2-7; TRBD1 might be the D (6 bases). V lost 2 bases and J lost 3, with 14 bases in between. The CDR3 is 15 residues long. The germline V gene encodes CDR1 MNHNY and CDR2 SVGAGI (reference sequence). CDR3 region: CASSYRGNYNYEQYF. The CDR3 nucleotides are TGTGCCAGCAGTTACAGGGGGAATTATAACTACGAGCAGTACTTC.

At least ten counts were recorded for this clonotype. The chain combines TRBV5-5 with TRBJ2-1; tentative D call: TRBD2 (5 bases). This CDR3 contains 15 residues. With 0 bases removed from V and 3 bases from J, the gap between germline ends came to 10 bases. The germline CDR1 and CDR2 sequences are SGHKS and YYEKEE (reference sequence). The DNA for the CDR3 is TGTGCCAGCAGCTTGGCCGCAGCGGACTACAATGAGCAGTTCTTC. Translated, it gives CASSLAAADYNEQFF.

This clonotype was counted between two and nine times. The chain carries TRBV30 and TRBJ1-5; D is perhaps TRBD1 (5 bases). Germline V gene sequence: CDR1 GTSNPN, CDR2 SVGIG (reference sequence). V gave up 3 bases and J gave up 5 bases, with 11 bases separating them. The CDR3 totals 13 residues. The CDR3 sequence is CAWSPPGYQPQHF. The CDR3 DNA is TGTGCCTGGAGCCCGCCAGGGTATCAGCCCCAGCATTTT.

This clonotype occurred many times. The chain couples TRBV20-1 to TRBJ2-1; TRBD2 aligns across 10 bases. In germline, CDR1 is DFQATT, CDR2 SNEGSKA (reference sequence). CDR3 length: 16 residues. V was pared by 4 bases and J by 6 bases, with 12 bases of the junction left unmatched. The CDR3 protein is CSANFRAGGHFNEQFF. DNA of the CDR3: TGCAGTGCTAACTTCCGAGCGGGGGGGCACTTCAATGAGCAGTTCTTC.

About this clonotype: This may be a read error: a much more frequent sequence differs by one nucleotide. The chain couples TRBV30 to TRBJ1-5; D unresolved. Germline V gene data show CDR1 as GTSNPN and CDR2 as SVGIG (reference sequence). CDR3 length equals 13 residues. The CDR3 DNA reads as TGTGCCTGGAGTTCGGGTCGGGATCAGCCCCAGCAATTT. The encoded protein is CAWSSGRDQPQQF.

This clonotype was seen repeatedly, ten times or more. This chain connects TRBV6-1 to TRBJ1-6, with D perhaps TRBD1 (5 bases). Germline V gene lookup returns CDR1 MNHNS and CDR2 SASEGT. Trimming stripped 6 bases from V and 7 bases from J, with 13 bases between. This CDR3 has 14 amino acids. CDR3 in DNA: TGTGCCAGCAGGGAGGGGCAGTCCAATTCACCCCTCCACTTT. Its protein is CASREGQSNSPLHF.

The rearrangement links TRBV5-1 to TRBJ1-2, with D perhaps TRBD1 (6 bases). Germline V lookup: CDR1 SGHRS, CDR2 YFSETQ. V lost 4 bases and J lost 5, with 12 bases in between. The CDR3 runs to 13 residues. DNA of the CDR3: TGCGCCAGCAGCCCCGACAGGACGTATGGCTACACCTTC. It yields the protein CASSPDRTYGYTF.

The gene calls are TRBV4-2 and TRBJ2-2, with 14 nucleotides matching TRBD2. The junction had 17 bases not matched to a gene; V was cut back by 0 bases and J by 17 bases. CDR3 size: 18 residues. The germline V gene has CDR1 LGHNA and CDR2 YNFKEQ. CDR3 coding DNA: TGTGCCAGCAGCCAAGAGGGACTAGCGGGGGCGAGCACCGGGGAACTCTTTTTT. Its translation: CASSQEGLAGASTGELFF.

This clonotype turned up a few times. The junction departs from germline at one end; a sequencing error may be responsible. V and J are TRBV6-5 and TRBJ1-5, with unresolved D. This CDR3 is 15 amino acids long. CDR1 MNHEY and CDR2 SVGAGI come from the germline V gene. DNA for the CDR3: TGTGTCAGCAGTTACTCGACGGGGTCACGTCAGCCCCAGCATTTT. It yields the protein CVSSYSTGSRQPQHF.

The CDR3 DNA reads as TGTGCCAGCAGTATAGCGCAGCGGGGAAAGACAGATACGCAGTATTTT. Its protein is CASSIAQRGKTDTQYF. The chain joins TRBV6-1 to TRBJ2-3; 7 bases line up with TRBD2. The CDR3 length is 16 residues. V was clipped by 5 bases and J by 3 bases; unmatched bases: 11. Per the germline V gene, CDR1 is MNHNS and CDR2 is SASEGT.

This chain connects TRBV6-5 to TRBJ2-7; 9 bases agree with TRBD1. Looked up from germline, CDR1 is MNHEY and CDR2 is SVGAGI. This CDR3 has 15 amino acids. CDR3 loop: CAIRIRQGGIYEQYF. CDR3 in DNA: TGTGCTATCAGAATCCGACAGGGGGGTATCTACGAGCAGTACTTC.

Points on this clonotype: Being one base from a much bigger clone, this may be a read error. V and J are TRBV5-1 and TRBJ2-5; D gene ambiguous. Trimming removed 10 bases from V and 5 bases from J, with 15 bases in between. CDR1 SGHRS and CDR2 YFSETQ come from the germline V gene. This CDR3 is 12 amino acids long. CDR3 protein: CARQYVGETQYF. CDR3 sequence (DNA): TGCGCCCGTCAGTACGTGGGGGAGACCCAGTACTTC. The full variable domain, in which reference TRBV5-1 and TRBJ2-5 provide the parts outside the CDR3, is KAGVTQTPRYLIKTRGQQVTLSCSPISGHRSVSWYQQTPGQGLQFLFEYFSETQRNKGNFPGRFSGRQFSNSRSEMNVSTLELGDSALYLCARQYVGETQYFGPGTRLLVL.

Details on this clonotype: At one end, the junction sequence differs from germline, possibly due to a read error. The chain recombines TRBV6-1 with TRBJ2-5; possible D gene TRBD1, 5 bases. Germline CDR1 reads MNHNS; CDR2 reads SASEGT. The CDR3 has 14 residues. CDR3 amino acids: CASSEGQGKETQHF. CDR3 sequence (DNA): TGTGCTAGCAGTGAAGGTCAGGGAAAAGAGACCCAGCACTTC.

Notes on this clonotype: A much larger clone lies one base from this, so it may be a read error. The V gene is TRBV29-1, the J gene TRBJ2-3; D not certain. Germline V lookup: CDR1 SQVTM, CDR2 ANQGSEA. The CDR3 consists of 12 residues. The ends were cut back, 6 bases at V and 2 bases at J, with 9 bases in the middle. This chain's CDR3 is CSVVPTTDTQYF. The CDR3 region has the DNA TGCAGCGTCGTACCCACCACAGATACGCAGTATTTT.

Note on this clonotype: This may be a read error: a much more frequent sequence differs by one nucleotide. The CDR3 coding sequence is TGCACCAGCAGCCGGATACTAGCGGGGGGGGTCGTGAATGAGCAGTTCTTC. It codes for CTSSRILAGGVVNEQFF. The chain joins TRBV4-1 to TRBJ2-1; 13 bases match TRBD2. Germline V gene lookup returns CDR1 MGHRA and CDR2 YSYEKL. This CDR3 contains 17 residues.